The sequence of this T cell receptor beta chain was determined in a study of T cells in Graves' hyperthyroidism and ophthalmopathy. Amplified regions were TCR beta CDR3 sequences from RNA transcripts. During a first-round RT-PCR of the TCR CDR3, the HTBI primer set was used. TCRdb analysed the multiplex PCR reads with MiXCR anew, one entry per CDR3 protein. The table shows over 500,000 distinct CDR3 sequences, with over 45% occurring only once. The sample holds many counts of this clonotype. Diagnosis rested on symptoms, serum thyroxine and TRAb, thyroid ultrasound, and orbital computed tomography. CDR3 size: 14 residues. Germline assignment: CDR1 MGHRA and CDR2 YSYEKL. Between the trimmed V and J ends, which lost 4 bases and 0 bases, there was a span of 7 bases.

This receptor was taken from an adult woman with Graves' disease, either hyperthyroidism or ophthalmopathy (not recorded which). The chain has TRBV4-1 and TRBJ1-3, with unresolved D. The sequencing input was peripheral blood or thyroid tissue (not recorded which). DNA of the CDR3: TGCGCCAGCAGCCTGCAGATCTCTGGAAACACCATATATTTT. Residues: CASSLQISGNTIYF.